These 12 T cell receptor beta chains were all obtained from the same sample, sequenced in a study of technical replicates of blood from several donors. The data were produced by immunoSEQ multiplex PCR, yet TCRdb's version contains in-frame clones alone and is incomplete. The sample holds 13,000 or so clones, approximately 96% seen once. Sequencing was done on a sample of PBMCs. These receptors were collected from a human donor in good health.

The chain combines TRBV27 with TRBJ2-6; D not certain. Between the trimmed V and J ends, which lost 4 bases and 0 bases, there was a span of 4 bases. Per the germline V gene, CDR1 is MNHEY and CDR2 is SMNVEV (reference sequence). CDR3 size: 14 residues. CDR3 loop: CASSSSSGANVLTF. The CDR3 nucleotides are TGTGCCAGCAGTTCCAGCTCTGGGGCCAACGTCCTGACTTTC.

The chain recombines TRBV2 with TRBJ1-1; no clear D gene. Trimming took 2 bases from V and 8 from J, leaving 12 bases between them. CDR1 and CDR2 (germline): SNHLY, FYNNEI. This CDR3 has 13 amino acids. The CDR3 protein is CASSEPSRGEAFF. The CDR3 DNA reads as TGTGCCAGCAGTGAACCTTCCCGGGGAGAAGCTTTCTTT.

V usage is TRBV27 and J usage is TRBJ2-7; 7 bases match TRBD2. Germline trimming cut 7 bases from V and 2 bases from J; bases unmatched to any gene: 11. CDR3 length equals 15 residues. The V gene's germline CDR1 is MNHEY and CDR2 SMNVEV (reference sequence). As DNA, the CDR3 is TGTGCCAGCACCCCCCGTACCGCGGGAGCCTACGAGCAGTACTTC. It yields the protein CASTPRTAGAYEQYF.

V is TRBV6-6 and J is TRBJ2-5, with D perhaps matching TRBD1 (5 bases). Trimming cost V 4 bases and J 4 bases, with 10 bases left between them. This CDR3 contains 13 residues. Per the germline V gene, CDR1 is MNHNY and CDR2 is SVGAGI (reference sequence). The CDR3 coding sequence is TGTGCCAGCAGTTCCAGGGTCGGAGAGACCCAGTACTTC. It translates to CASSSRVGETQYF.

The J gene is TRBJ2-1, the V gene TRBV28; TRBD1 agrees at 7 bases. With V trimmed by 5 bases and J by 3 bases, 1 base remained unmatched. Germline lookup yields CDR1 MDHEN and CDR2 SYDVKM. This CDR3 region has 13 residues. CDR3 in amino acids: CASSGDSYNEQFF. Here the CDR3 DNA reads TGTGCCAGCAGTGGGGACAGCTACAATGAGCAGTTCTTC.

This chain links TRBV7-9 with TRBJ2-1, with D unclear. The CDR3 consists of 14 residues. V dropped 1 base and J dropped 6 bases, with 10 bases sitting between them. CDR1 and CDR2 from the germline V gene are SEHNR and FQNEAQ (reference sequence). This CDR3 is CASSLEAASNEQFF. CDR3 DNA sequence: TGTGCCAGCAGCTTAGAAGCAGCGAGCAATGAGCAGTTCTTC.

This chain links TRBV7-8 with TRBJ2-1, with 7 bases that match TRBD2. Germline loops: CDR1 SGHVS, CDR2 FQNEAQ. The CDR3 spans 16 residues. After removal of 5 bases from V and 2 bases from J, the junction contained 9 bases not matched to a gene. CDR3 amino acids: CASSPVAGEPYNEQFF. The CDR3 DNA sequence: TGTGCCAGCAGCCCAGTAGCGGGCGAGCCCTACAATGAGCAGTTCTTC.

The genes are TRBV30 and TRBJ1-5, with no clear D. V was trimmed by 1 base and J by 3 bases, leaving 7 bases between them. The CDR3 contains 13 residues. Germline V gene sequence: CDR1 GTSNPN, CDR2 SVGIG (reference sequence). CDR3 sequence: CAWSARANQPQHF. In nucleotides, the CDR3 is TGTGCCTGGAGTGCGAGGGCCAATCAGCCCCAGCATTTT.

The V and J genes are TRBV2 and TRBJ2-7; D is possibly TRBD2 (5 bases). V was shortened by 4 bases and J by 4 bases, with 14 bases between the two germline ends. The CDR3 is made up of 14 amino acids. Germline V gives CDR1 SNHLY, CDR2 FYNNEI. The CDR3 here is CASSARASSYEQYF. The CDR3 region has the DNA TGTGCCAGCAGTGCCCGGGCTAGCAGTTACGAGCAGTACTTC.

The rearrangement uses TRBV4-1 and TRBJ2-2; 11 bases match TRBD2. The J segment lost 4 bases and the V segment lost 0 bases, leaving 4 bases of the junction unmatched. Germline assignment: CDR1 MGHRA and CDR2 YSYEKL. CDR3 length: 17 amino acids. The CDR3 reads CASSQEASGRFTGELFF. The CDR3 bases are TGCGCCAGCAGCCAAGAAGCTAGCGGGAGGTTCACCGGGGAGCTGTTTTTT.

V gene TRBV9 combines with J gene TRBJ1-4; 9 nucleotides line up with TRBD1. CDR3 length: 15 residues. Trimming removed 2 bases from V and 5 bases from J; junction bases left unmatched: 4. Germline assignment: CDR1 SGDLS and CDR2 YYNGEE. The CDR3 region has the DNA TGTGCCAGCAGCGTGGCCGGGACAGGGAATGAAAAACTGTTTTTT. Translated: CASSVAGTGNEKLFF.

This chain uses TRBV5-1 with TRBJ2-5; 10 nucleotides align to TRBD2. After removal of 2 bases from V and 2 bases from J, the junction contained 3 bases not matched to a gene. Germline CDR1 SGHRS, CDR2 YFSETQ. The CDR3 runs to 15 residues. CDR3 loop: CASSLGTSEQETQYF. The CDR3, as DNA: TGCGCCAGCAGCTTAGGGACTAGCGAACAAGAGACCCAGTACTTC.